The present T cell receptor (beta chain) was sequenced within a study of cytomegalovirus exposure and HLA in healthy donors. For the study at large: The approximately 110 validation repertoires used a platform that matched the one used for the approximately 670 first-cohort repertoires, as a later analysis reported.

Clones were read by immunoSEQ multiplex PCR, and TCRdb kept only the in-frame ones, dropping some. The sample lists fewer than 200,000 clones, roughly nine tenths seen once, with 3% to 3.5% in the top ten. From germline, CDR1 is LNHNV and CDR2 YYDKDF (reference sequence). CDR3 size: 17 residues. With 0 bases clipped from V and 1 base from J, the junction kept 5 bases outside the gene matches. A word on this clone: The antigen is undetermined.

The study drew the donors from its approximately 110-subject validation cohort, separate from the roughly 670-subject first cohort. The study's findings and limits: The study flagged some 170 TCR beta chains as cytomegalovirus-associated. The tendency of first-cohort TCR clusters to co-occur in the approximately 110 validation repertoires was the finding of a later analysis.

The material sequenced was PBMCs. The sequence was collected from a young woman in good health and CMV-seropositive. This chain uses TRBV15 with TRBJ2-2, with 7 bases fitting TRBD1. The CDR3 DNA follows: TGTGCCACCAGCAGAGATAGGACAGGTGGGAACACCGGGGAGCTGTTTTTT. Its protein product is CATSRDRTGGNTGELFF.